This TCR beta chain was profiled in a study of Ad26.COV2.S vaccination and SARS-CoV-2 variants. Overall study context: Doses of Ad26.COV2.S were injected into muscle once or twice, 56 days apart.

As to this clone: The antigen remains undetermined.

Sequenced by immunoSEQ multiplex PCR; TCRdb stores in-frame clones only, minus some. In the table there are about 420,000 clones, roughly 88% of which are singletons. General observations from the study: Ad26.COV2.S recipients had broader spike-specific TCRs (P = 0.0014).

Regarding treatment: 19 received Ad26.COV2.S at low or high dose, single or two shots; a few received placebo; per-sample allocation not given. Day 63 after the first injection of vaccine or placebo was the sampling time. In Boston, the donor was an adult between 18-55 years of age. The shot given was an Ad26 vector that makes Wuhan-strain SARS-CoV-2 spike. The clonotype comes from a person aged 18-60 years who received the Ad26.COV2.S COVID-19 vaccine or a placebo. The source material was peripheral blood, sampled in a trial of Ad26.COV2.S vaccine versus placebo.

The CDR3 sequence: CASSSYGTQETQYF. The CDR3, as DNA: TGCGCCAGCAGCTCCTACGGCACCCAAGAGACCCAGTACTTC. The rearrangement uses TRBV5-1 and TRBJ2-5; D call uncertain. CDR1 is SGHRS and CDR2 is YFSETQ in the germline V gene. The length of the CDR3 is 14 residues. V was trimmed by 3 bases and J by 1 base, leaving 10 bases between them.